What follows are 3 T cell receptor beta chains derived from one specimen sequenced in a study of T-cell memory formation after mild COVID-19. TCRdb fed the 5' RACE reads into MiXCR, producing one record per CDR3 protein. The sample shows approximately 240,000 distinct CDR3 sequences, about 16% of them seen only once. Sequenced: PBMCs or a T cell subset sorted from them (not recorded which). The receptors derive from a man younger than 35 who had mild COVID-19 (a few samples of this study predate the infection). Cell type and time point are not known.

A few counts support this clonotype. V and J are TRBV20-1 and TRBJ1-5; D gene uncertain. Trimming left V 6 bases short and J 5 bases short, with 11 bases between. The V gene's germline CDR1 is DFQATT and CDR2 SNEGSKA (reference sequence). This CDR3 spans 12 amino acids. The CDR3 protein is CSASVRDQPQHF. DNA of the CDR3: TGCAGTGCGAGTGTCCGAGATCAGCCCCAGCATTTT.

The V and J genes are TRBV7-2 and TRBJ2-3, with TRBD2 matching 7 bases. J gave up 1 base and V 7 bases, and 8 bases lay outside the gene matches. The CDR3 loop spans 15 amino acids. CDR1 is SGHTA and CDR2 is FQGNSA in the germline V gene. DNA for the CDR3: TGTGCCAGCACCCTTTGGGACTACCGCACAGATACGCAGTATTTT. Residues: CASTLWDYRTDTQYF.

The gene calls are TRBV5-1 and TRBJ2-2; D possibly corresponds to TRBD1 (6 bases). The CDR3 length is 14 residues. The germline gives CDR1 SGHRS, CDR2 YFSETQ. Trimming shortened V by 0 bases and J by 7 bases, and 10 bases separated the two germline ends. The CDR3: CASSLDREGGELFF. In DNA form, the CDR3 reads TGCGCCAGCAGCTTGGACAGGGAAGGCGGGGAGCTGTTTTTT.